Below, one TCR beta chain is given with its context. The germline V gene has CDR1 MNHEY and CDR2 SMNVEV (reference sequence). V lost 4 bases and J lost 9; bases outside the gene matches: 4. The length of the CDR3 is 14 residues. This entry belongs to a study of early T cells in non-severe SARS-CoV-2 infection. A single record per CDR3 protein comes from TCRdb applying MiXCR to the 5' RACE reads. The table lists 35,000 to 45,000 distinct CDR3 sequences, over 3.5% of them singletons. The sequence derives from an adult who was a healthcare worker with PCR-confirmed SARS-CoV-2 infection or an uninfected control (not recorded which). Source material: whole blood. The V and J genes are TRBV27 and TRBJ1-6; 9 nucleotides match TRBD1. This CDR3 is CASSYTGGISPLHF. The CDR3 DNA reads as TGTGCCAGCAGTTACACAGGGGGCATTTCACCCCTCCACTTT.